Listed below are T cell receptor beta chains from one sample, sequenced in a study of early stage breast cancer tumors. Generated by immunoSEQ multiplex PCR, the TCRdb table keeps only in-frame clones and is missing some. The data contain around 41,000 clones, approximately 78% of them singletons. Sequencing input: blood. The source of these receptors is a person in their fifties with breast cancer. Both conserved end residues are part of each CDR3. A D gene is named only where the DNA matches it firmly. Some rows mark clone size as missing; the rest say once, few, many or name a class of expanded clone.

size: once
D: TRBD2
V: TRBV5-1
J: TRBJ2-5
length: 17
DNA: TGCGCCAGCAGCTTGGGTAGCGGGAGACTCTCAGAAGAGACCCAGTACTTC
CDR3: CASSLGSGRLSEETQYF

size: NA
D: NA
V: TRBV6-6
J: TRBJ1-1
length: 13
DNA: TGTGCCAGCACGCAGGGGTCGAACACTGAAGCTTTCTTT
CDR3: CASTQGSNTEAFF

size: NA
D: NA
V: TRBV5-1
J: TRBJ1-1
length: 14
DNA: TGCGCCAGCAGCTTGATCAGTTCGAACACTGAAGCTTTCTTT
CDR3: CASSLISSNTEAFF

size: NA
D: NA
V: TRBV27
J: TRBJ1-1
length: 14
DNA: TGTGCCAGCAGTTTTACAGGGCAGGGCACTGAAGCTTTCTTT
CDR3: CASSFTGQGTEAFF

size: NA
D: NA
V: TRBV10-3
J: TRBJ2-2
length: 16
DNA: TGTGCCATCAGTGAGGCGGAGGTTCCAGGGGCCGGGGAGCTGTTTTTT
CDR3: CAISEAEVPGAGELFF

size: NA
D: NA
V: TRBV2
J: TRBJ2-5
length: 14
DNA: TGTGCCAGCCAGGGGGGTAGCGGGGAAGAGACCCAGTACTTC
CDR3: CASQGGSGEETQYF

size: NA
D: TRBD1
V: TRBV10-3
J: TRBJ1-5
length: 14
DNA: TGTGCCATCAGGGACAGGGCGGGGGATCAGCCCCAGCATTTT
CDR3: CAIRDRAGDQPQHF

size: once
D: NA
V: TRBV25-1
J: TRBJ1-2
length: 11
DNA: TGTGCCAGCAGCGGAGTTCTGGGCTACACCTTC
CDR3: CASSGVLGYTF

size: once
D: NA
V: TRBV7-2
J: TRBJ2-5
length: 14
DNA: TGTGCCAGCAGTCGGGACAACTTGGGGGAGACCCAGTACTTC
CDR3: CASSRDNLGETQYF

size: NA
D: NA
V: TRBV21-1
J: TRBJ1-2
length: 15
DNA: TGTGCCAGCAGCAATCTGGAGCCCCCCGATGGGGGCTACACCTTC
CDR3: CASSNLEPPDGGYTF

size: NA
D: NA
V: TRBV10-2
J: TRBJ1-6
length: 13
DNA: TGCGCCAGCACAACAGGGTATAATTCACCCCTCCACTTT
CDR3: CASTTGYNSPLHF

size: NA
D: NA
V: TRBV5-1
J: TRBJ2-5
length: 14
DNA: TGCGCCAGCAGCTTTGTGACTAGAGGCGGGACCCAGTACTTC
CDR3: CASSFVTRGGTQYF

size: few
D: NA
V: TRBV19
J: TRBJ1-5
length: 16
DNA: TGTGCCAGTAGTAGTCCAATGGATTCGGGGGGTCAGCCCCAGCATTTT
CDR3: CASSSPMDSGGQPQHF

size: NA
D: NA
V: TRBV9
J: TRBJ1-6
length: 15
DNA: TGTGCCAGCAGCGTAGAGGGCAGGGTAGGCTCACCCCTCCACTTT
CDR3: CASSVEGRVGSPLHF

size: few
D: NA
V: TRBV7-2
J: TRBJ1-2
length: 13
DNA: TGTGCCAGCAGCCAGTCCCGAGAGGATGGCTACACCTTC
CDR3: CASSQSREDGYTF

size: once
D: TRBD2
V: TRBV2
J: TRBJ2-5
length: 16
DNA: TGTGCCAGCAGTGAGGGTAGCGGGGGGGCGGGAGAGACCCAGTACTTC
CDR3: CASSEGSGGAGETQYF

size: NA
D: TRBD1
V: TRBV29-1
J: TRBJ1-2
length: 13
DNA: TGCAGCGTTGCACCGAAAGGGGGCGGAGGCTACACCTTC
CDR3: CSVAPKGGGGYTF

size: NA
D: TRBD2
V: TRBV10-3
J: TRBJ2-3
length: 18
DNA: TGTGCCATCAGACCTGGGACTAGCGGGGGTGCTAGCACAGATACGCAGTATTTT
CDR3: CAIRPGTSGGASTDTQYF

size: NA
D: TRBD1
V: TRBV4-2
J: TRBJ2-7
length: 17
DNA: TGTGCCAGCAGCCAAGATAGGCCGGGACAGGGTTCGAGGGAGCAGTACTTT
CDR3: CASSQDRPGQGSREQYF

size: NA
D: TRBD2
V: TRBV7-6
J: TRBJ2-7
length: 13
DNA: TGTGCCAGCAGCGACGGACTAGCGGGAGAGCAGTACTTC
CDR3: CASSDGLAGEQYF

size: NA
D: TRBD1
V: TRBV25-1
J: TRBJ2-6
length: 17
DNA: TGTGCCAGCAGTGACCCCGGGACAGGGCCCGGGGCCAACGTCCTGACTTTC
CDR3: CASSDPGTGPGANVLTF

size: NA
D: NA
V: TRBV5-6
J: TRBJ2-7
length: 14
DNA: TGTGCCAGCAGCTTGGGGACAGTGCCCTACGAGCAGTACTTC
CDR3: CASSLGTVPYEQYF

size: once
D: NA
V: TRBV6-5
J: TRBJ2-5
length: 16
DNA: TGTGCCAGCAGTTACGGGGGAGGCGCCAAAGGTGGGACCCAGTACTTC
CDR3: CASSYGGGAKGGTQYF

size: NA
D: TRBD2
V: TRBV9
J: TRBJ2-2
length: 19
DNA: TGTGCCAGCAGCGCCCGAAGGGCGGGACTAGCGGGAGCGGACGGGGAGCTGTTTTTT
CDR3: CASSARRAGLAGADGELFF

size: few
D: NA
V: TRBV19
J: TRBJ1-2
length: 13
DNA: TGTGCCAGTAGTTGGGACGGGAGCTATGGCTACACCTTC
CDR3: CASSWDGSYGYTF

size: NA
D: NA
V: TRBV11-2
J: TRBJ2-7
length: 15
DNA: TGTGCCAGCAGCTCCCCTAGCGAGACCGTCTACGAGCAGTACTTC
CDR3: CASSSPSETVYEQYF

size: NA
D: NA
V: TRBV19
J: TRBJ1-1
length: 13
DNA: TGTGCCAGTACCCCCAAGGCGGGGACTGAAGCTTTCTTT
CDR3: CASTPKAGTEAFF

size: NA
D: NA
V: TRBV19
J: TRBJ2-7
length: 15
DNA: TGTGCCAGTAGTATAGATGTATCGCTGAGCTACGAGCAGTACTTC
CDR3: CASSIDVSLSYEQYF

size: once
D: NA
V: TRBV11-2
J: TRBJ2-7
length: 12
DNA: TGTGCCAGCAGCGGAAGCGGATACGAGCAGTACTTC
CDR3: CASSGSGYEQYF

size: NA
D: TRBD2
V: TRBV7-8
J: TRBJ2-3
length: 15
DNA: TGTGCCAGCAGCACCACTAGCGCGAGCACAGATACGCAGTATTTT
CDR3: CASSTTSASTDTQYF

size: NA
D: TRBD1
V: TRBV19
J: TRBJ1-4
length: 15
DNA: TGTGCCAGTAGTCCGAGGGGGCCCACTAATGAAAAACTGTTTTTT
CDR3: CASSPRGPTNEKLFF

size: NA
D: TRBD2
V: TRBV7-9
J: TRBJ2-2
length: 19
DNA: TGTGCCACCGCCAGACGGGAGAAGACTAGCGGGGCGGACACCGGGGAGCTGTTTTTT
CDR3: CATARREKTSGADTGELFF

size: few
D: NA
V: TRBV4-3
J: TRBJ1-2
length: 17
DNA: TGCGCCAGCAGCCAGGATTCGGCGGGGGGGCGCATTTATGGCTACACCTTC
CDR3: CASSQDSAGGRIYGYTF

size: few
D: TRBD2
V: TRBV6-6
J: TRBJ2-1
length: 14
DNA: TGTGCCAGCCGCGGGTCCGGGGGGGAGGTTGAGCAGTTCTTC
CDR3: CASRGSGGEVEQFF

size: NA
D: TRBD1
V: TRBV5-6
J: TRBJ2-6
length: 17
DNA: TGTGCCAGCGAGACCCGGGACAGGGTTTCTGGGGCCAACGTCCTGACTTTC
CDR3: CASETRDRVSGANVLTF

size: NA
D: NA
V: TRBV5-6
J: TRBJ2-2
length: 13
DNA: TGTGCCAGCAGCTTCCTATCCTCCGGGGAGCTGTTTTTT
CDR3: CASSFLSSGELFF

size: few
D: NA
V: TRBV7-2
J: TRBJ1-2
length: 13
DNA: TGTGCCAGCAGCTTGGGGAGTAGCTATGGCTACACCTTC
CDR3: CASSLGSSYGYTF

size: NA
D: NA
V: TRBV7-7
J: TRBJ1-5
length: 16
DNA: TGTGCTAGCAGCTTAGTTGGTCAGGGAACCCATCAGCCCCAGCATTTT
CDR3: CASSLVGQGTHQPQHF

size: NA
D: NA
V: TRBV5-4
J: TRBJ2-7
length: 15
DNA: TGTGCCAGCAGCTTGGAGCTAGGGAGATTATACGAGCAGTACTTC
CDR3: CASSLELGRLYEQYF

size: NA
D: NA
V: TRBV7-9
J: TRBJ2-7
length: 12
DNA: TGTGCCAGCAGTCAGCGACTAAACGAGCAGTACTTC
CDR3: CASSQRLNEQYF

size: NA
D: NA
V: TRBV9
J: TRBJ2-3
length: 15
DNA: TGTGCCAGCAGCCCATGGGGCGGAAACACAGATACGCAGTATTTT
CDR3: CASSPWGGNTDTQYF

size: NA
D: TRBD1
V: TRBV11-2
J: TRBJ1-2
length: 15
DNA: TGTGCCAGCAGCCCGGGACAGGGATTAGGGGATGGCTACACCTTC
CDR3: CASSPGQGLGDGYTF

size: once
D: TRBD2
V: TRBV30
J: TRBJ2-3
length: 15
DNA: TGTGCCTGGAGATCGGGTCAGCGGGGTTCAGATACGCAGTATTTT
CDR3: CAWRSGQRGSDTQYF